The present T cell receptor beta chain was sequenced within a study of healthy donors' naive CD4 and CD8 T cells. Study information: Donors, half of them female, were 20-25, 40-50 or 60-70 years old. Study-level points and caveats: CDR3 charge plus V and J genes appeared to account for roughly 13% of CD4/CD8 variance. Negatively charged CDR3s marked CD8+ lineage; positively charged CDR3s marked CD4+ lineage. Reportedly, most V and J gene segments showed naive CD4+ versus CD8+ bias.

Each TCR library used approximately 500 ng of total RNA and a linear amplification protocol. MiXCR, run by TCRdb on the reads, gives a single entry per CDR3 protein. The sample holds about 180,000 distinct CDR3 sequences, nearly 75% seen once. The CDR3 length is 14 residues. CDR1 is SQVTM, CDR2 ANQGSEA, per germline. V was shortened by 2 bases and J by 2 bases, with 10 bases between the two germline ends. Note on this clonotype: Antigen specificity is unknown.

This TCR was recovered from a pool of human donors in good health; the sample pools cells from several healthy donors. The chain has TRBV29-1 and TRBJ1-5; no clear D. The sample comprised naive CD4+ and CD8+ T cells sorted from blood, pooled from several donors. The CDR3 coding sequence is TGCAGCGTTGAACCAGACGGTGGCAATCAGCCCCAGCATTTT. This codes for CSVEPDGGNQPQHF.